A selection of T cell receptor beta chains follows, all from one sample in a study of blood T cell repertoires in COVID-19. Profiled with immunoSEQ multiplex PCR; TCRdb holds only in-frame clones, not every one. The profile shows about 130,000 clones, roughly 86% of them singletons. What was sequenced was peripheral blood. The origin of the receptors is a woman in her 70s with COVID-19, enrolled during active disease. CDR3s leave out the opening cysteine and the closing phenylalanine or tryptophan. The D gene is left open where the match is weak.

V,D,J,CDR3
TRBV18,TRBD1,TRBJ1-1,ASSPPGQGRTEAF
TRBV4-1,TRBD2,TRBJ2-5,ASSQGGLAGGPLETQY
TRBV19,.,TRBJ1-4,ASSIGPSRRGFGEKLF
TRBV19,.,TRBJ1-4,ASNRGGSEPENEKLF
TRBV7-2,TRBD2,TRBJ2-3,ASSLDGLAGRTDTQY
TRBV28,.,TRBJ1-5,ASSFTRLAQH
TRBV6-5,.,TRBJ1-2,ASSRDSSNYGYT
TRBV9,.,TRBJ1-2,ASSVDRDYGYT
TRBV3-1/TRBV3-2,.,TRBJ2-1,ASSQVSGASSYNEQF
TRBV18,TRBD1,TRBJ2-6,ASSQGTGAGANVLT
TRBV6-5,TRBD1,TRBJ2-7,ASSFRTGTYEQY
TRBV5-1,TRBD1,TRBJ2-3,ASSQQGFVATDTQY
TRBV5-1,TRBD2,TRBJ2-2,ASSLGLAGGELF
TRBV5-1,TRBD1,TRBJ2-7,ASSAGQGVGY
TRBV19,TRBD1,TRBJ1-2,ASSIGGTAYGYT
TRBV7-3,.,TRBJ2-5,ASSLRSRETQY
TRBV19,TRBD1,TRBJ1-5,ASRLRAGGGNQPQH
TRBV28,TRBD1,TRBJ2-4,ASSLPDRVDIQY
TRBV10-3,.,TRBJ2-1,ASGDNEQF
TRBV19,TRBD2,TRBJ2-1,ASTPRKRAAGGRDEQF
TRBV7-7,TRBD1,TRBJ2-3,ASSLSGDRDTQY
TRBV29-1,TRBD1,TRBJ1-1,SVVGGQGRTEAF
TRBV19,.,TRBJ1-6,ASSIILSSYNSPLH
TRBV2,.,TRBJ2-2,ASRADSRTTGELF
TRBV21-1,.,TRBJ1-1,ASSTTGRTEAF
TRBV6-5,.,TRBJ2-4,ASLAALAKNIQY
TRBV4-2,TRBD1,TRBJ1-1,ASSPTPGQGARAEAF
TRBV4-1,TRBD2,TRBJ2-5,ASSPVSSSGEETQY
TRBV6-6,.,TRBJ2-3,ASSLQRPGADTQY
TRBV10-1,TRBD1,TRBJ1-5,ASRVRDSLPNQPQH
TRBV24-1,TRBD1,TRBJ1-5,ATGQGLSDQPQH
TRBV3-1/TRBV3-2,TRBD1,TRBJ1-6,ASSQEVGGLH
TRBV7-3,TRBD1,TRBJ1-6,ASSRQGNNSPLH
TRBV18,TRBD1,TRBJ1-1,ASSPPQGIQNTEAF
TRBV7-9,.,TRBJ2-3,ASSFYGRGSTDTQY
TRBV29-1,.,TRBJ2-5,SVGAQETQY
TRBV28,.,TRBJ1-1,ASSSPFRAF
TRBV6-5,TRBD2,TRBJ2-7,ASSRTSGHYEQY
TRBV7-3,.,TRBJ1-1,ASSLQVVTEAF